This T cell receptor (beta chain) appears in the sequencing data of a study of blood T cell repertoires in COVID-19. Whole-study context: PBMCs, B-cell-depleted T cells, or T cells were the source of the cDNA or gDNA that made up the material.

Per the original methods: From reference gene primer amplification, estimates of nucleated cell counts were derived. Libraries were prepared by immunoSEQ multiplex PCR; TCRdb keeps only in-frame clonotypes and omits some of them. The D gene and trimming were derived from the DNA, and the V and J assignments and clone size from that table. This table holds around 300,000 clones, 87% found once. The CDR3 has 15 amino acids. CDR1 is MNHEY and CDR2 is SVGEGT in the germline V gene. The V segment lost 6 bases and the J segment 2 bases; nucleotides outside the gene matches: 9. The V and J genes are TRBV6-2 or TRBV6-3 and TRBJ2-5, with TRBD2 matching 7 bases. The sequenced sample consisted of peripheral blood. The source is a man between 18 and 35 years old with active or convalescent COVID-19. CDR3 bases: TGTGCCAGCAGCCCACGGGACTACTCGCAAGAGACCCAGTACTTC. Translated: CASSPRDYSQETQYF.